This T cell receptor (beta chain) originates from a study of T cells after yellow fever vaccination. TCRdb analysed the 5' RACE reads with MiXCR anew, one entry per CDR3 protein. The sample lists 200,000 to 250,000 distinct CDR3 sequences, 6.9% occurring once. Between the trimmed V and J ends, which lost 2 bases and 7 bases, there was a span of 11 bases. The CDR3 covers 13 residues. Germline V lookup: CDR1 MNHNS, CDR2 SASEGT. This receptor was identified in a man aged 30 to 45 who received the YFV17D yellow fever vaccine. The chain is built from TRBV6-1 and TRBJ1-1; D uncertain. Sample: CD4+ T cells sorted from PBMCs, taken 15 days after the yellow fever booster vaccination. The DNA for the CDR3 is TGTGCCAGCAGTGAACGGCAGGTTATTGAAGCTTTCTTT. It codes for CASSERQVIEAFF.